This T cell receptor beta chain is from a study of blood T cell repertoires in COVID-19. About the study: T cells, B-cell-depleted T cells, or PBMCs supplied cDNA or gDNA.

TCRdb's table, derived via immunoSEQ multiplex PCR, lists solely in-frame clones and lacks some. The repertoire has about 35,000 clones, about 90% of them found once; the top ten carry roughly 44%. The germline V gene encodes CDR1 MNHEY and CDR2 SMNVEV (reference sequence). With 6 bases clipped from V and 0 bases from J, the junction kept 2 bases outside the gene matches. CDR3 length equals 15 residues. This sequence was found in a human donor in a cohort sampled during active COVID-19. Sequenced: peripheral blood. The chain combines TRBV27 with TRBJ1-6; 7 positions match TRBD1. For the CDR3, the DNA is TGTGCCAGCAGATCAGGGGGCTCCTATAATTCACCCCTCCACTTT. Protein sequence: CASRSGGSYNSPLHF.